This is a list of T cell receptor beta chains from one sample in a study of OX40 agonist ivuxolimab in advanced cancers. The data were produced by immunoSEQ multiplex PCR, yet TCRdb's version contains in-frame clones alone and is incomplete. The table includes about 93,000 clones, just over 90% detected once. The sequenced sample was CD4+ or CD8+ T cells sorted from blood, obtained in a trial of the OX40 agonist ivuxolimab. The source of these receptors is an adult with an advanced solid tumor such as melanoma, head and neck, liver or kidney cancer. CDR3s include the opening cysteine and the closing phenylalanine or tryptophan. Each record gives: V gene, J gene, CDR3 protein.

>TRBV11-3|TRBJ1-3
CASSPTSGNTIYF
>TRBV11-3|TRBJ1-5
CASSFWGGQTDQPQHF
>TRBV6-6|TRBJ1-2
CASSYPNRHPVYGYTF
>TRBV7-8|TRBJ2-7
CASSLERGRPYEQYF
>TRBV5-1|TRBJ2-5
CASSPRPAYQETQYF
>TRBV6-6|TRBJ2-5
CASSYTGAGETQYF
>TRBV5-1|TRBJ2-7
CASSLGVAGGPPYEQYF
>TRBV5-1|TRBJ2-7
CASSLSPSYEQYF
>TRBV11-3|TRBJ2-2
CASSLLPGELFF
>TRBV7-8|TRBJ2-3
CASSPHRLAGGPTYTQYF
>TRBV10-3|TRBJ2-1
CAISEVANEQFF
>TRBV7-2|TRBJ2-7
CASSSQGYEQYF
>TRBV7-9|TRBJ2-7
CASSYFGQGARGEQYF
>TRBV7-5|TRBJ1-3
CARIAGPPGARNTIYF
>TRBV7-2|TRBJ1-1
CASSSYLNTEAFF
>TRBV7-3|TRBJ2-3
CASSQEGADTQYF
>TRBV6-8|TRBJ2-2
CATARGSNTGELFF
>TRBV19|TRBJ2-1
CASSRTASSYNEQFF
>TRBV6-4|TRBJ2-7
CANPGPTRSYEQYF
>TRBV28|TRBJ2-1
CASSFNPRGYNEQFF
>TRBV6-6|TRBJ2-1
CASKSDFNEQFF
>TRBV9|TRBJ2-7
CASTFQASFGEQYF